Presented here are 16 T cell receptor beta chains from one specimen sequenced in a study of T cell responses to AZD1222 COVID-19 vaccine. Repertoires were generated with immunoSEQ multiplex PCR, while TCRdb's copy carries only in-frame clones and drops some. The top ten clones hold 5.1% of a sample with about 140,000 clones, more than 85% of them seen once. This specimen was peripheral blood, taken on day 0 of AZD1222 vaccination. The origin of the receptors is an adult in good health.

This clone occurred once. The chain recombines TRBV5-4 with TRBJ1-2; no definite D call. The germline V gene has CDR1 SGHNT and CDR2 YYREEE (reference sequence). V was clipped by 0 bases and J by 8 bases, with 14 bases between them. CDR3 length: 14 amino acids. The CDR3 sequence is CASSLATGTGGYTF. As DNA, the CDR3 is TGTGCCAGCAGCTTGGCCACGGGTACGGGGGGCTACACCTTC.

V gene TRBV28 combines with J gene TRBJ2-1; no definite D call. The germline gives CDR1 MDHEN, CDR2 SYDVKM. Trimming took 11 bases from V and 7 from J, leaving 24 bases between them. The CDR3 spans 15 residues. CDR3 nucleotide sequence: TGTGCCGGTCAGAACGGGCAGTCACGTTTAAATGAGCAGTTCTTC. Amino acid sequence: CAGQNGQSRLNEQFF.

The chain recombines TRBV13 with TRBJ2-3; D is unresolved. V shed 1 base and J shed 2 bases, with 4 bases lying between them. CDR1 and CDR2 from the germline V gene are PRHDT and FYEKMQ (reference sequence). This CDR3 spans 13 amino acids. For the CDR3, the DNA is TGTGCCAGCAGCTTAGCGGCCACAGATACGCAGTATTTT. This sequence encodes CASSLAATDTQYF.

The rearrangement joins TRBV5-6 to TRBJ1-2, with D unclear. The CDR3 covers 13 residues. V lost 0 bases and J 2 bases, leaving 5 bases between the germline ends. Looked up from germline, CDR1 is SGHDT and CDR2 is YYEEEE. As DNA, the CDR3 is TGTGCCAGCAGCTTGGGGGAAAACTATGGCTACACCTTC. Protein sequence: CASSLGENYGYTF.

The chain is built from TRBV6-5 and TRBJ2-5, with D perhaps TRBD2 (6 bases). CDR3 size: 15 residues. V was trimmed by 4 bases and J by 5 bases, leaving 17 bases between them. Germline CDR1 and CDR2: MNHEY and SVGAGI. The CDR3 spells CASSSAAGIWETQYF. The CDR3 DNA sequence: TGTGCCAGCAGTTCGGCTGCGGGGATTTGGGAGACCCAGTACTTC.

The chain couples TRBV19 to TRBJ2-5, with a tentative D call TRBD2 (7 bases). Germline V gene data show CDR1 as LNHDA and CDR2 as SQIVND (reference sequence). V was trimmed by 4 bases and J by 5 bases, leaving 11 bases between them. This CDR3 has 13 amino acids. Written as DNA, the CDR3 is TGTGCCAGTAGTAAGGGGGGGACGGAGACCCAGTACTTC. Amino acids: CASSKGGTETQYF.

The sample holds a few counts of this clone. This sequence joins TRBV7-2 and TRBJ2-2, with unresolved D. V was shortened by 1 base and J by 4 bases, with 10 bases between the two germline ends. Germline CDR1 is SGHTA and CDR2 is FQGNSA. CDR3 length: 15 amino acids. The CDR3 sequence is CASSLVGMGTGELFF. Written as DNA, the CDR3 is TGTGCCAGCAGCTTAGTGGGGATGGGCACCGGGGAGCTGTTTTTT.

The chain combines TRBV5-4 with TRBJ2-3; 11 bases are shared with TRBD2. The ends lost 3 bases at V and 5 bases at J; junction bases unmatched: 2. The CDR3 runs 14 residues. The germline V gene encodes CDR1 SGHNT and CDR2 YYREEE (reference sequence). The CDR3 loop is CASSWGLAEDTQYF. DNA for the CDR3: TGTGCCAGCAGCTGGGGACTAGCGGAAGATACGCAGTATTTT.

The chain joins TRBV28 to TRBJ1-5; D is unclear. Germline CDR1 is MDHEN and CDR2 is SYDVKM. The CDR3 contains 14 residues. V was clipped by 3 bases and J by 3 bases, with 9 bases between them. CDR3 coding DNA: TGTGCCAGCAGTTTTAGACCGATCAATCAGCCCCAGCATTTT. It yields the protein CASSFRPINQPQHF.

This chain's CDR3 is CASSMGQNNQPQHF. CDR3 DNA sequence: TGTGCCAGTAGTATGGGCCAGAACAATCAGCCCCAGCATTTT. The rearrangement uses TRBV19 and TRBJ1-5; no firm D call. Trimming took off 3 bases at V and 3 bases at J, with 9 bases between the two ends. Germline lookup yields CDR1 LNHDA and CDR2 SQIVND (reference sequence). The CDR3 has 14 residues.

The chain uses TRBV20-1 and TRBJ2-1; maybe TRBD2 (5 bases). V lost 3 bases and J lost 0, with 9 bases in between. The CDR3 is 14 amino acids. The germline V gene has CDR1 DFQATT and CDR2 SNEGSKA (reference sequence). Written as DNA, the CDR3 is TGCAGTGCTAGTGAGCGGATCTCCTACAATGAGCAGTTCTTC. Its translation: CSASERISYNEQFF.

The chain couples TRBV6-1 to TRBJ1-5, with D perhaps matching TRBD1 (6 bases). This CDR3 spans 17 amino acids. The germline V and J ends were trimmed by 1 base and 7 bases, with 20 bases remaining between them. CDR1 and CDR2 from the germline V gene are MNHNS and SASEGT. CDR3 DNA sequence: TGTGCCAGCAGTGAAGGTCGGGGGCGCGGACTAAAACAGCCCCAGCATTTT. This sequence encodes CASSEGRGRGLKQPQHF.

This clone was seen once. The rearrangement links TRBV5-1 to TRBJ1-5; 10 bases map to TRBD1. Per germline, CDR1 SGHRS and CDR2 YFSETQ. The CDR3 is 16 amino acids. V shed 3 bases, J shed 8 bases, and the junction held 11 bases outside the gene matches. The CDR3 here is CASSSLPGQGSEPQHF. DNA of the CDR3: TGCGCCAGCAGCTCTCTACCGGGACAGGGGTCGGAGCCCCAGCATTTT.

The chain joins TRBV19 to TRBJ1-2, with 7 bases aligning to TRBD1. The CDR3 runs 14 residues. Germline V gene sequence: CDR1 LNHDA, CDR2 SQIVND (reference sequence). V lost 4 bases, J lost 13 bases, and 15 bases stayed unmatched. CDR3 nucleotide sequence: TGTGCCAGTAGTACCCGGGACAGCTTCCAGGGAGGCACCTTC. Its translation is CASSTRDSFQGGTF.

To note about this clone: The same CDR3 arises from other DNA sequences in this sample as well. The genes are TRBV11-2 and TRBJ2-1, with D possibly TRBD1 on 6 matching bases. The germline gives CDR1 SGHAT, CDR2 FQNNGV. Trimming removed 5 bases at V and 4 bases at J, with 12 bases between. The length of the CDR3 is 14 residues. The CDR3 nucleotides read TGTGCCAGCAGCCCCACTACAGGGTACAATGAGCAGTTCTTC. Residues: CASSPTTGYNEQFF.

The J gene is TRBJ2-7, the V gene TRBV19; 8 bases align to TRBD2. The CDR3 spans 16 residues. CDR1 and CDR2 from the germline V gene are LNHDA and SQIVND (reference sequence). The junction had 10 bases not matched to a gene; V was cut back by 6 bases and J by 0 bases. CDR3 sequence reads: CASRDGVAGSSYEQYF. CDR3 coding DNA: TGTGCCAGTAGAGATGGGGTAGCGGGAAGCTCCTACGAGCAGTACTTC.